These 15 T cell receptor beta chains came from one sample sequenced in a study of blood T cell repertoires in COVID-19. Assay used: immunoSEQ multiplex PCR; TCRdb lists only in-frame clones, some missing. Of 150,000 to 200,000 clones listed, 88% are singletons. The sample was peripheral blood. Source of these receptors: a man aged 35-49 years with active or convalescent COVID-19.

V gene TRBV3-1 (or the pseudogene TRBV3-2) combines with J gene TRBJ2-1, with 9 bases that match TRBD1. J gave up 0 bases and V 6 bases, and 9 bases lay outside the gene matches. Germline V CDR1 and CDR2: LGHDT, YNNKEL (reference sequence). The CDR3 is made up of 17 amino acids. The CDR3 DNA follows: TGTGCCAGCAGGAAGGGACAGGGATTGAGCTCCTACAATGAGCAGTTCTTC. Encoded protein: CASRKGQGLSSYNEQFF.

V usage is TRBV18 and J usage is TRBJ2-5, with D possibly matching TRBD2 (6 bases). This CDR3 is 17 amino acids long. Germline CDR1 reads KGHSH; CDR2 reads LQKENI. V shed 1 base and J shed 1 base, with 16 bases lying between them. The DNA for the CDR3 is TGTGCCAGCTCACCACGACCAGCGGGCCAATTCCAAGAGACCCAGTACTTC. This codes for CASSPRPAGQFQETQYF.

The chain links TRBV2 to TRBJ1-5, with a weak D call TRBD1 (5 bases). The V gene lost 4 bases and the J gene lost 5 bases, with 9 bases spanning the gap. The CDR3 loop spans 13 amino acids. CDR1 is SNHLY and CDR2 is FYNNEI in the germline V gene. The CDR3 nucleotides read TGTGCCAGCAGTGTGGGCAGGGATCAGCCCCAGCATTTT. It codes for CASSVGRDQPQHF.

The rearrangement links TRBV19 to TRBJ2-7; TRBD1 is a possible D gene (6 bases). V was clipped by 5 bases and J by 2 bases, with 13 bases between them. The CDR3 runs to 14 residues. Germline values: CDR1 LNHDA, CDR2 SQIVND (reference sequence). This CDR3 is CASSSEDRTYEQYF. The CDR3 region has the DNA TGTGCCAGTAGTTCGGAAGACAGGACCTACGAGCAGTACTTC.

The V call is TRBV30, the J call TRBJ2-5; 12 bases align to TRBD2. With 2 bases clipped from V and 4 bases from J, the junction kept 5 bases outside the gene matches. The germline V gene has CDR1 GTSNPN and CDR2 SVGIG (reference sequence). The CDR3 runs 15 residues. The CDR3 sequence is CAWSNSGLAGETQYF. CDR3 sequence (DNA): TGTGCCTGGAGTAACTCGGGACTAGCGGGAGAGACCCAGTACTTC.

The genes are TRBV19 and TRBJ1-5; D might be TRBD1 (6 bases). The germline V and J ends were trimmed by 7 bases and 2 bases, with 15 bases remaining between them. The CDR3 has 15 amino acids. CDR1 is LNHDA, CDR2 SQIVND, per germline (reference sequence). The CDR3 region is CASTTRTAGNQPQHF. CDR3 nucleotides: TGTGCCAGTACCACGAGGACAGCCGGCAATCAGCCCCAGCATTTT.

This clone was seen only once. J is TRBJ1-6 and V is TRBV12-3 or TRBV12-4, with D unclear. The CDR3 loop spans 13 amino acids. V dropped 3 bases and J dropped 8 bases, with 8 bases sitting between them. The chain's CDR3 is CASSFPRDSPLHF. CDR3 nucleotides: TGTGCCAGCAGTTTTCCCCGAGATTCACCCCTCCACTTT.

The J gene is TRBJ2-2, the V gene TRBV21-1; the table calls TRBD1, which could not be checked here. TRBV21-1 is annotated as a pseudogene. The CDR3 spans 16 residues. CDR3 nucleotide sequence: TGTGCCAGCAGCGAAAAGGACAGGGGGTTCACCGGGGAGCTGTTTTTT. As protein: CASSEKDRGFTGELFF.

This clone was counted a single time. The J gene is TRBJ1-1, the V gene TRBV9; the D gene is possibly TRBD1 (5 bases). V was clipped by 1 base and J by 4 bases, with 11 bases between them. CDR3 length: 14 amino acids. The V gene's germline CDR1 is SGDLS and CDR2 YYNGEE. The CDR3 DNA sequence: TGTGCCAGCAGCGTATCCGGGGGGGTCACTGAAGCTTTCTTT. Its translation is CASSVSGGVTEAFF.

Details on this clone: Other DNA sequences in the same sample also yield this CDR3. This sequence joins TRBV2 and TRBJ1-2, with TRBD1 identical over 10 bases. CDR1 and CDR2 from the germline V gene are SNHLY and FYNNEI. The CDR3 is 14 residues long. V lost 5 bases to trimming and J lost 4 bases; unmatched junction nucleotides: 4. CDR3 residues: CASSRQGARYGYTF. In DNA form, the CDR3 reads TGTGCCAGCAGTAGACAGGGGGCACGCTATGGCTACACCTTC.

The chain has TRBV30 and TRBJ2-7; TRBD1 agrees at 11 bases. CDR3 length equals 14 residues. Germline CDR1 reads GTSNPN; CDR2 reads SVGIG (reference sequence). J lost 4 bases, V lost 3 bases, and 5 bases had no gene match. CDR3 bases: TGTGCCTGGAGGGGGACAGGGGGTCGGTACGAGCAGTACTTC. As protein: CAWRGTGGRYEQYF.

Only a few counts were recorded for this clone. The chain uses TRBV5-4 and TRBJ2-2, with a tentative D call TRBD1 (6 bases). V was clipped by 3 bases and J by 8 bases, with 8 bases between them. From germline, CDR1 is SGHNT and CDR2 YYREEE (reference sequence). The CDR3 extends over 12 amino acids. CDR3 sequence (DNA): TGTGCCAGCAGCTCCAGGGGAGGGGAGCTGTTTTTT. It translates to CASSSRGGELFF.

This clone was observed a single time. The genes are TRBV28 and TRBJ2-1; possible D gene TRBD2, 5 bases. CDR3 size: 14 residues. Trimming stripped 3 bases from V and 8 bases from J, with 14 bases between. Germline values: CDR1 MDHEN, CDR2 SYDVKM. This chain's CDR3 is CASSLSSLGDEQFF. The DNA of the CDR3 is TGTGCCAGCAGTTTGAGTTCCCTCGGGGATGAGCAGTTCTTC.

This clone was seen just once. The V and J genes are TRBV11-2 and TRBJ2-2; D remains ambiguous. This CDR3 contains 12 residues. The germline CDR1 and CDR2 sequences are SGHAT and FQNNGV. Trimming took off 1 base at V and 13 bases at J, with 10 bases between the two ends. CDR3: CASSLARFGLFF. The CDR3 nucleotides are TGTGCCAGCAGCTTAGCACGGTTTGGGCTGTTTTTT.

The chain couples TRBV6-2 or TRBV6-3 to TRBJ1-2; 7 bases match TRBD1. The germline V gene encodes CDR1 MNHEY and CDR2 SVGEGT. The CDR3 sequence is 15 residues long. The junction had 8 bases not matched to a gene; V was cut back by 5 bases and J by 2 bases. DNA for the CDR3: TGTGCCAGCAGTCCGCTTCGGACAGGAAACTATGGCTACACCTTC. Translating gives CASSPLRTGNYGYTF.